This TCR beta chain was identified during a study of T cell responses to AZD1222 COVID-19 vaccine. Study conclusions and caveats: Unmutated variant regions are reportedly targeted by nearly half of spike-specific TCRs. Females made up more of the donors, who were largely white British, and clonal diversity may have come out too low. It was only a handful of AZD1222 recipients who were seropositive at baseline. Every sample of the repertoires postdated the peak T cell response.

A note on this clone: As yet, its antigen is unknown.

The CDR3 spans 19 residues. The germline V gene encodes CDR1 LGHDT and CDR2 YNNKEL (reference sequence). With 3 bases clipped from V and 2 bases from J, the junction kept 17 bases outside the gene matches. Using immunoSEQ multiplex PCR, the repertoire was profiled, and TCRdb retains in-frame clones only, with some absent. The sample contains 150,000 to 200,000 clones, around 87% of which appear only once. The TCR sequence derives from an adult in good health. Sequences were derived from peripheral blood, sampled on day 0 of MenACWY control vaccination. The genes are TRBV3-1 (or the pseudogene TRBV3-2) and TRBJ2-5; 8 bases match TRBD2. CDR3 sequence (DNA): TGTGCCAGCAGCCATCAGATTGGTAGGGCGGGGGGAAAGCAAGAGACCCAGTACTTC. It codes for CASSHQIGRAGGKQETQYF.